This is a list of T cell receptor beta chains from one sample in a study of Graves' ophthalmopathy and Graves' hyperthyroidism. TCRdb recomputed calls from the multiplex PCR reads with MiXCR, one row per CDR3 protein. The repertoire holds about 740,000 distinct CDR3 sequences, 40% seen once, with roughly 45% in the top ten. Sequencing was carried out using peripheral blood. The receptors derive from an adult man with Graves' ophthalmopathy. The conserved cysteine and the conserved F or W are not part of the CDR3 here. Size is omitted from some rows. Given values are once, few, many or a class for expanded clones.

J gene: TRBJ2-5
V gene: TRBV7-9
clone size: few
CDR3 protein: ASRASPGLRQETQY

J gene: TRBJ2-3
V gene: TRBV25-1
clone size: .
CDR3 protein: ASSDPQQGRTDTQY

J gene: TRBJ1-1
V gene: TRBV9
clone size: many
CDR3 protein: ASSAAGEGGTENTEAF

J gene: TRBJ1-6
V gene: TRBV2
clone size: .
CDR3 protein: TSSESGYSYNSPLH

J gene: TRBJ2-7
V gene: TRBV10-3
clone size: many
CDR3 protein: AISVVGVWEASYEQY

J gene: TRBJ1-1
V gene: TRBV7-2
clone size: many
CDR3 protein: ASSLLSFMNTEAF

J gene: TRBJ2-5
V gene: TRBV7-9
clone size: many
CDR3 protein: ATQGDRASQETQY

J gene: TRBJ1-5
V gene: TRBV24-1
clone size: .
CDR3 protein: ATSDPGMWGNQPQH

J gene: TRBJ1-5
V gene: TRBV7-9
clone size: many
CDR3 protein: ASSLARNQPQH

J gene: TRBJ1-3
V gene: TRBV25-1
clone size: many
CDR3 protein: ASSPGTPGNTIY

J gene: TRBJ1-5
V gene: TRBV9
clone size: .
CDR3 protein: ASSVGTKSNQPQH

J gene: TRBJ2-7
V gene: TRBV7-6
clone size: many
CDR3 protein: ASSLAGGFNEQY

J gene: TRBJ2-7
V gene: TRBV9
clone size: .
CDR3 protein: ASSTAGGTVTYEQY

J gene: TRBJ1-6
V gene: TRBV20-1
clone size: .
CDR3 protein: SARAPEAGNNSPLH